This T cell receptor (beta chain) was identified during a study of blood T cell repertoires in COVID-19. In the authors' methods: It was from reference gene primer amplification that nucleated cell counts were estimated. Sequencing used immunoSEQ multiplex PCR; TCRdb keeps in-frame clones, though not all of them. V, J and clone size reflect that table, while D and trimming were determined from the DNA. The table lists under 65,000 clones, more than 80% of them singletons. The germline V gene has CDR1 SNHLY and CDR2 FYNNEI. Between the trimmed V and J ends, which lost 6 bases and 5 bases, there was a span of 16 bases. This CDR3 region has 14 residues.

The chain carries TRBV2 and TRBJ1-1; perhaps TRBD1 as D (5 bases). Input material: peripheral blood. The TCR comes from an elderly man with acute or convalescent COVID-19. CDR3 in amino acids: CASSLKGPHTEAFF. As DNA, the CDR3 is TGTGCCAGCAGCCTTAAGGGGCCCCATACTGAAGCTTTCTTT.